This TCR beta chain appears in the sequencing data of a study of blood T cell repertoires in COVID-19. Study summary: Researchers got acute and convalescent COVID-19 samples from the United States, Italy and Spain.

In the source study's methods: Nucleated cell counts were estimated from reference gene primer amplification. Only in-frame clones appear in the TCRdb table, and some are missing; sequencing was by immunoSEQ multiplex PCR. V, J and clone size are those of that table, while D and trimming were read from the DNA. The table records 250,000 to 300,000 clones, approximately 91% of them present only once. Sequenced material: peripheral blood. The TCR originated in a man aged 50 to 59 with acute or convalescent COVID-19.

In DNA, the CDR3 is TGTGCCAGCAGTTACCCCCCGGGGGGGCACACTGAAGCTTTCTTT. Its translation: CASSYPPGGHTEAFF. The chain employs TRBV6-5 and TRBJ1-1; TRBD1 is a possible D gene (6 bases). V lost 2 bases and J lost 3, with 13 bases in between. This CDR3 spans 15 amino acids. Germline CDR1 and CDR2: MNHEY and SVGAGI.